This TCR beta chain is drawn from a study of Ad26.COV2.S vaccination and SARS-CoV-2 variants. Noted treatment: about 20 received Ad26.COV2.S at low or high dose, single or two shots; several received placebo; per-sample allocation not given. Day 63 following the first vaccine or placebo injection was when the samples were taken. Profiled with immunoSEQ multiplex PCR; TCRdb holds only in-frame clones, not every one. The data show 350,000 to 500,000 clones, roughly 91% seen once. Germline assignment: CDR1 SEHNR and CDR2 FQNEAQ (reference sequence). The CDR3 has 19 residues. The trim removed 2 bases at V and 3 bases at J, leaving 15 bases unmatched. Regarding the study as a whole: Vaccinated and placebo-treated recipients had similar non-spike TCR breadth.

With regard to this clone: Its antigen is currently unknown.

The receptor was isolated from a person aged 18-65 years who received the Ad26.COV2.S COVID-19 vaccine or a placebo. Sequencing used peripheral blood, obtained in a trial of Ad26.COV2.S vaccine versus placebo. The chain has TRBV7-9 and TRBJ2-3; 9 bases align to TRBD2. CDR3 amino acids: CASSLSLAGSLRGTDTQYF. Written as DNA, the CDR3 is TGTGCCAGCAGCTTAAGTCTAGCGGGAAGCCTGAGGGGGACAGATACGCAGTATTTT. The whole variable domain, filled in from reference TRBV7-9 and TRBJ2-3, reads DTGVSQNPRHKITKRGQNVTFRCDPISEHNRLYWYRQTLGQGPEFLTYFQNEAQLEKSRLLSDRFSAERPKGSFSTLEIQRTEQGDSAMYLCASSLSLAGSLRGTDTQYFGPGTRLTVL.